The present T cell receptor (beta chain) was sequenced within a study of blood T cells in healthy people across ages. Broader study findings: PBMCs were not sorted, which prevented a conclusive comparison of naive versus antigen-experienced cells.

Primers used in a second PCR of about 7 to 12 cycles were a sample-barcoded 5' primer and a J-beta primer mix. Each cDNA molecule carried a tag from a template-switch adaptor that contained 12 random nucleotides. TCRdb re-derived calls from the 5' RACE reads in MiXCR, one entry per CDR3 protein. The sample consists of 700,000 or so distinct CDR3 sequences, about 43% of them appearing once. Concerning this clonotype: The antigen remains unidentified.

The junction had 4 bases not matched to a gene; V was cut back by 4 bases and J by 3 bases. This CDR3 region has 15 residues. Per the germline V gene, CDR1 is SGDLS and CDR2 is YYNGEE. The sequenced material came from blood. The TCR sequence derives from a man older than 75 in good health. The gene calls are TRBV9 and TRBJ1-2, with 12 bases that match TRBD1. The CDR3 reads CASSTGTGGHYGYTF. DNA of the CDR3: TGTGCCAGCAGCACCGGGACAGGGGGCCACTATGGCTACACCTTC. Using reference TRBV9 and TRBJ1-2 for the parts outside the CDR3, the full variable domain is DSGVTQTPKHLITATGQRVTLRCSPRSGDLSVYWYQQSLDQGLQFLIQYYNGEERAKGNILERFSAQQFPDLHSELNLSSLELGDSALYFCASSTGTGGHYGYTFGSGTRLTVV.